This T cell receptor (beta chain) appears in the sequencing data of a study of cytomegalovirus exposure and HLA in healthy donors listed by TCRdb under 2017. In the study overall: An earlier analysis of approximately 550 of the donors reported 250 to 300 Gb of sequence data and 100 million to 140 million unique TCR beta sequences from roughly 180 million T cells. The number of donors typed differed by locus, with roughly 620-630 for A, B, C, DRB1 and DQB1, about 500 for DQA1, 600 to 610 for DPA1, and 400 to 490 for DPB1. A later analysis re-analyzed previously published TCR beta repertoires from 650 to 800 donors and added high-resolution HLA genotyping to study TCR occurrence patterns. Among the approximately 400 genotyped donors, about 85% belonged to the genetic ancestry cluster associated with self-reported Caucasian donors. Genome-wide SNP genotypes for about three fifths of the roughly 670 donors were used in a later genetic analysis, which treated that subset as a discovery cohort. About 330 gigabases of sequencing data and about 92 million unique TCR sequences made up an early release that covered 640 HLA-typed donors. To predict cytomegalovirus infection status, the study brought together high-throughput TCR immunosequencing, statistical association of individual TCRs with disease status, and machine learning. Alongside the repertoire data, information on donor age, sex, ethnicity and CMV serostatus was compiled. Class I and class II HLA loci were covered by the typing at four-digit resolution. About five DR-DQ haplotypes were handled as single units for association and clustering, since linkage in the cohort was strong. Along with the roughly 670-subject first cohort, a separate validation cohort of more than 90 different subjects was used. Rather than drawing on any new phenotypic data, the later analysis identified candidate immune exposures from TCR beta sequences and the way those sequences occurred across donors. The study aimed to test whether signatures of past pathogen exposure could be identified by cataloging public T cell receptors. The study profiled the T cell repertoires of approximately 700 subjects by immunosequencing and related them to cytomegalovirus serostatus. To decide whether each TCR beta V gene segment behaved as functional or pseudogenic, an earlier analysis of approximately 600 of the donors relied on high-throughput TCR beta sequencing. All discovery cohort repertoires had been generated on a single sequencing platform. Among around 400 genotyped donors of the cohort, an average of roughly 240,000 unique TCR beta nucleotide sequences were sequenced per donor, around a sixth of them non-productive. What the work shows at the level of the full study, not this receptor alone: An earlier analysis of approximately 600 of the donors showed that most TCR beta V segments appeared in productive rearrangements either about 87% or about 30% of the time, which broadly matched IMGT annotations. A later analysis associated 15,000 to 20,000 TCR beta sequences with specific HLA alleles at a false discovery rate of 0.05. A few of the identified cytomegalovirus-associated TCR beta chains were confirmed in vitro to be specific for cytomegalovirus antigens. Compared with equally common non-associated chains, HLA-associated TCR beta chains in a later analysis were more clonally expanded and had lower generation probabilities. The authors suggested that the approach could potentially be extended to other disease states and immunological phenotypes. Across donors, most TCR sequences were observed very rarely, whereas some public TCRs were present in many individuals. In a later analysis, several top co-occurrence clusters were reported to appear linked to parvovirus B19, influenza, CMV and Epstein-Barr virus. When HLA alleles, especially DR and DQ, strongly co-occurred, attributing TCR associations to individual alleles was difficult. The 87-base-pair reads could not distinguish some IMGT-functional V segments, including TRBV6-2 and TRBV6-3, so those segments were excluded. A further reported finding was that TCR beta sequences accurately predicted the HLA-A and HLA-B alleles for most subjects in the first cohort. CMV serostatus was the only immune exposure information available for the cohort. Because some donors lacked HLA typing at each locus, the association tests relied only on the typed subset. Only TCR beta chains were sequenced in this cohort, and the absence of alpha or paired-chain data limited detectable features. A later analysis found that TCR association rates varied across HLA loci, with DRB1 alleles showing the most associated TCRs and HLA-C alleles the fewest. The classifier was reported to diagnose cytomegalovirus status with high specificity and sensitivity in both the original and validation cohorts. The sequencing pipeline was judged likely to have produced a cluster of highly shared sequence variants as a technical artifact. Linkage disequilibrium might explain the correlated functional status among segregating V segments, but an unknown experimental factor could not be ruled out. A later genetic analysis associated a missense DCLRE1C variant with V-gene and J-gene trimming of TCR beta chains, and an independent cohort replicated the association. According to a later genetic analysis, donors in an Asian-associated ancestry cluster had fewer N-insertions in productive TCRs than the approximately 630-donor mean. Presence/absence analyses assumed roughly uniform sequencing depth across donors, an assumption that may not hold. The study gave a list of over 150 TCR beta chains associated with cytomegalovirus. Because counts were too low, seventeen rarely observed V segments, including chromosome 9 orphons, were excluded from the earlier analysis of several hundred of the donors. According to a later analysis, most CMV-associated TCR beta chains appeared to be HLA-restricted, and the HLA associations seemed to be driven largely by CMV exposure.

The cohort was made up of roughly 670 healthy bone marrow donors. At the time of sampling, every cohort member was nominally healthy, though immune exposures that went unrecorded were likely present. The donor tested CMV seropositive, placing the donor among the roughly 300 seropositive members of the cohort. Each donor provided a peripheral blood sample, and peripheral blood mononuclear cells were used for TCR beta sequencing. Genomic DNA extraction from the blood cell samples was performed with the Qiagen DNeasy Blood Extraction Kit. A distance of 6 bases separates the germline ends of V and J, which lose 0 bases and 6 bases respectively. The CDR3 runs 12 residues from the cysteine to the phenylalanine. Here the CDR3 DNA is all that survives: 36 bases in frame from base 1. The germline V gene (reference sequence) specifies SEHNR as CDR1 and FQNEAQ as CDR2. Of note for this clone: Its target antigen remains unknown. The input lacks base qualities; no much larger clone sits a single base away.

The method behind the library was the immunoSEQ multiplex PCR assay. The multiplex PCR relied on a mix of 60 forward primers for TCR Vbeta segments and 13 reverse primers for TCR Jbeta segments. The CDR3 region of rearranged TCR beta genes was amplified from genomic DNA by a multiplex PCR assay. The amplified TCR beta libraries were sequenced on the Illumina HiSeq System as 87-base-pair reads. The authors' analysis ran thus. Across the 670 or so repertoires, a later analysis counted about 81 million unique TCR beta chains, around 11 million of which were shared by at least two donors. Raw reads were error-corrected and collapsed into unique sequences with a nearest-neighbor algorithm that merged closely related sequences to remove PCR and sequencing errors. To assign V, D and J gene segments, CDR3 sequences were aligned to IMGT reference sequences. For a sequence to be retained, a match of at least six nucleotides was required to both a V gene segment and a J gene segment. A rearrangement was called productive if the CDR3 had no stop codons and remained in frame with V and J, and every other rearrangement was called non-productive. CDR3 was defined by IMGT convention, running from the second conserved V-encoded cysteine to the conserved J-encoded phenylalanine. The earlier analysis of roughly 590 of the donors excluded any sequence lacking an unambiguous match to a single V gene segment. An earlier analysis of 587 of the donors called V segments functional above 56.7% productive rearrangements and segregating when the between-donor standard deviation exceeded 5%. A statistical classification framework was built for diagnosing cytomegalovirus status from the catalog of TCR beta chain sequences. In a later analysis, V and J genes were assigned by comparing TCR nucleotide sequences against IMGT/GENE-DB human TR gene sequences. In a later analysis, CDR3 sequences and most-parsimonious VDJ recombination scenarios were assigned using the TCRdist pipeline. In a later analysis, each TCR beta chain was defined by its CDR3 amino acid sequence together with its V-gene family, and reads without a unique V-gene family were excluded. In a later analysis, 550 to 650 highly shared, low-generation-probability nucleotide sequences were removed to address suspected cross-contamination and a sequencing artifact. In a later analysis, a clonal expansion index was calculated for each public chain from normalized within-repertoire ranks of inferred template counts. In a later analysis, generation probabilities were computed with a VDJ recombination model fitted to out-of-frame rearrangements, and the resulting probabilities were checked against IGoR. A later analysis scored TCR-TCR, TCR-HLA and TCR-CMV co-occurrence with hypergeometric tests, applying a repertoire-size bias correction to TCR pairs. False discovery rates were estimated in a later analysis by permuting HLA or CMV assignments 20 times. A later analysis grouped co-occurring TCRs with DBSCAN, adding TCRdist sequence similarity when clustering within HLA-allele-positive subsets. Repertoires with fewer than 30,000 or more than 120,000 public chains were left out of co-occurrence clustering, as were a handful of repertoires with anomalous nucleotide sharing. Held by TCRdb, this immuneACCESS table contains in-frame sequences only and omits some clones. Under half of the omission traces to an unresolved V gene where checked; the cause of the rest is unknown. The V and J calls and the clone size are those of that table, but D and trimming were determined from the DNA. The sample records under 140,000 clones, just over 75% of which are singletons. The ten largest clones take up 10% to 15% of the sample.

Material for sequencing was PBMCs. This receptor was identified in a man aged 25 to 45 in good health and CMV-seropositive. This sequence uses TRBV7-9 and TRBJ2-7, with TRBD2 as a weak D call on 6 bases. The sequence in DNA is TGTGCCAGCAGCTTAGCGGGGGGCGAGCAGTACTTC. This sequence encodes CASSLAGGEQYF.